The 25 T cell receptor beta chains given below trace back to one sample, sequenced in a study of graft-versus-host responses after intestinal transplantation. Generated by immunoSEQ multiplex PCR, the TCRdb table keeps only in-frame clones and is missing some. The sample carries more than 95,000 clones, 87% recorded once. Their antigens are not known. This specimen consisted of unstimulated CD4+ T cells sorted from spleen or lymph node cells, obtained before intestinal transplant. All receptors come from a human donor who received an intestinal transplant.

This clone has only one observation. The rearrangement joins TRBV6-5 to TRBJ2-5; 13 bases fit TRBD2. Per the germline V gene, CDR1 is MNHEY and CDR2 is SVGAGI. CDR3 size: 14 residues. With V trimmed by 11 bases and J by 4 bases, 7 bases remained unmatched. CDR3 region: CACCRTSGGETQYF. The CDR3 bases are TGTGCCTGTTGCAGGACTAGCGGGGGAGAGACCCAGTACTTC.

A few counts support this clone. The chain links TRBV6-5 to TRBJ1-6, with unresolved D. This CDR3 has 15 residues. The germline V and J ends were trimmed by 8 bases and 2 bases, with 13 bases remaining between them. Germline assignment: CDR1 MNHEY and CDR2 SVGAGI. The CDR3, as DNA: TGTGCCAGCGGACCGACCGGGACCTATAATTCACCCCTCCACTTT. This encodes CASGPTGTYNSPLHF.

The V and J genes are TRBV2 and TRBJ2-1; TRBD1 matches at 8 bases. V shed 3 bases and J 5 bases; nucleotides not matched to a gene: 6. The germline CDR1 and CDR2 sequences are SNHLY and FYNNEI. The CDR3 is 15 residues long. CDR3 residues: CASSDTGGRHNEQFF. CDR3 nucleotide sequence: TGTGCCAGCAGTGATACAGGGGGTAGGCACAATGAGCAGTTCTTC. Looking up the rest from reference TRBV2 and TRBJ2-1 gives the full variable domain: EPEVTQTPSHQVTQMGQEVILRCVPISNHLYFYWYRQILGQKVEFLVSFYNNEISEKSEIFDDQFSVERPDGSNFTLKIRSTKLEDSAMYFCASSDTGGRHNEQFFGPGTRLTVL.

The DNA of the CDR3 is TGTGCCAGCAGCGTAGCCGTTAGCACAGATACGCAGTATTTT. This sequence encodes CASSVAVSTDTQYF. The rearrangement joins TRBV9 to TRBJ2-3; no clear D gene. The CDR3 is made up of 14 amino acids. Germline V gives CDR1 SGDLS, CDR2 YYNGEE. V lost 0 bases to trimming and J lost 0 bases, with 5 bases between them. The full variable domain, completed using reference TRBV9 and TRBJ2-3, is DSGVTQTPKHLITATGQRVTLRCSPRSGDLSVYWYQQSLDQGLQFLIQYYNGEERAKGNILERFSAQQFPDLHSELNLSSLELGDSALYFCASSVAVSTDTQYFGPGTRLTVL.

This rearrangement joins TRBV19 to TRBJ2-3; 7 positions match TRBD2. V trimming: 5 bases; J trimming: 6 bases; junction bases outside the gene matches: 11. CDR3 length equals 15 residues. Germline V CDR1 and CDR2: LNHDA, SQIVND (reference sequence). CDR3 sequence reads: CASSAKGRAGDTQYF. The DNA of the CDR3 is TGTGCCAGTAGTGCTAAGGGGAGGGCCGGGGATACGCAGTATTTT.

This sequence joins TRBV27 and TRBJ2-3, with D possibly being TRBD2 (7 bases). Germline CDR1 and CDR2: MNHEY and SMNVEV (reference sequence). V was clipped by 5 bases and J by 2 bases, with 23 bases between them. The CDR3 contains 18 residues. The CDR3 DNA sequence: TGTGCCAGCAGTCTAAGGGACTGGCGGGGGCCGACCACAGATACGCAGTATTTT. This codes for CASSLRDWRGPTTDTQYF.

V gene TRBV28 combines with J gene TRBJ2-7, with TRBD2 as a possible D gene (5 bases). The V end lost 7 bases, the J end lost 6 bases, and 16 bases lay between the germline ends. This CDR3 comprises 13 residues. Germline values: CDR1 MDHEN, CDR2 SYDVKM. CDR3 in amino acids: CASTSGSLGEQYF. Here the CDR3 DNA reads TGTGCCAGCACGAGTGGGAGCTTGGGCGAGCAGTACTTC.

The V call is TRBV10-1, the J call TRBJ2-2; perhaps D is TRBD1 or TRBD2 (6 bases each). The V gene lost 3 bases and the J gene lost 5 bases, with 16 bases spanning the gap. Germline V gives CDR1 WNHNN, CDR2 SYGVQD (reference sequence). The length of the CDR3 is 16 residues. Written as DNA, the CDR3 is TGCGCCAGCAGTGACGAAGGCGGAGGGGGAACCGGGGAGCTGTTTTTT. This gives the protein CASSDEGGGGTGELFF.

The CDR3 reads CASSRDRANTEAFF. CDR3 coding DNA: TGTGCCAGCAGCCGTGACAGGGCGAACACTGAAGCTTTCTTT. This sequence joins TRBV7-9 and TRBJ1-1; 7 bases align to TRBD1. This CDR3 contains 14 residues. V lost 5 bases and J lost 1; bases outside the gene matches: 4. CDR1 SEHNR and CDR2 FQNEAQ come from the germline V gene (reference sequence).

Concerning this clone: One junction end does not reproduce the germline sequence, and a read error may be involved. The rearrangement joins TRBV5-6 to TRBJ2-2; D remains unclear. The germline V gene has CDR1 SGHDT and CDR2 YYEEEE. The length of the CDR3 is 12 residues. The CDR3 spells CASSFWSGELFF. CDR3 coding DNA: TGTGCCAGCAGCTTCTGGTCCGGCGAGCTGTTTTTT.

The rearrangement joins TRBV7-7 to TRBJ1-2; D is undetermined. This CDR3 is built from 17 residues. V lost 5 bases and J 6 bases, leaving 25 bases between the germline ends. CDR1 and CDR2 from the germline V gene are SSHAT and FNYEAQ (reference sequence). CDR3 loop: CASSHAMGRQEVDGYTF. The CDR3 coding sequence is TGTGCCAGCAGCCACGCGATGGGTCGGCAGGAGGTCGATGGCTACACCTTC.

Notes on this clone: Other DNA variants within this sample encode the same CDR3. V and J are TRBV2 and TRBJ1-4, with 7 bases that match TRBD1. This CDR3 is 15 amino acids long. V shed 2 bases, J shed 8 bases, and the junction held 8 bases outside the gene matches. Germline-derived CDR1 and CDR2 are SNHLY and FYNNEI. CDR3 residues: CASSEPTGDYEKLFF. The CDR3 nucleotides are TGTGCCAGCAGTGAACCTACAGGGGACTACGAAAAACTGTTTTTT.

The chain links TRBV5-6 to TRBJ1-4, with 7 bases matching TRBD1. CDR3 length equals 14 residues. Trimming cost V 4 bases and J 7 bases; bases outside gene matches: 7. Germline CDR1 is SGHDT and CDR2 is YYEEEE. CDR3 DNA sequence: TGTGCCAGCAGCATCCGACAGGGAAGTGAAAAACTGTTTTTT. Translated, it gives CASSIRQGSEKLFF.

The chain couples TRBV20-1 to TRBJ2-1, with D possibly TRBD1 on 5 matching bases. V gave up 1 base and J gave up 12 bases, with 10 bases separating them. The germline V gene has CDR1 DFQATT and CDR2 SNEGSKA (reference sequence). The CDR3 is 11 residues long. The CDR3 loop reads CSARVPQGQFF. CDR3 DNA sequence: TGCAGTGCTAGAGTTCCGCAGGGGCAGTTCTTC.

The chain employs TRBV2 and TRBJ2-7; maybe TRBD1 (6 bases). CDR1 is SNHLY, CDR2 FYNNEI, per germline. V lost 5 bases and J lost 9, with 17 bases in between. The CDR3 sequence is 13 residues long. The CDR3 loop reads CASSTESQTGQYF. In nucleotides, the CDR3 is TGTGCCAGCAGTACAGAGTCCCAGACAGGGCAGTACTTC.

The chain combines TRBV2 with TRBJ1-5; D unresolved. Looked up from germline, CDR1 is SNHLY and CDR2 is FYNNEI. Trimming shortened V by 6 bases and J by 0 bases, and 9 bases separated the two germline ends. The CDR3 covers 14 residues. For the CDR3, the DNA is TGTGCCAGCAGGGAGACCAATAGCAATCAGCCCCAGCATTTT. This translates into CASRETNSNQPQHF. Using reference TRBV2 and TRBJ1-5 for the parts outside the CDR3, the full variable domain is EPEVTQTPSHQVTQMGQEVILRCVPISNHLYFYWYRQILGQKVEFLVSFYNNEISEKSEIFDDQFSVERPDGSNFTLKIRSTKLEDSAMYFCASRETNSNQPQHFGDGTRLSIL.

Remarks on this clone: Different DNA sequences within this sample yield the same CDR3. The J gene is TRBJ2-7, the V gene TRBV6-5; the match to TRBD2 covers 9 bases. Germline V gene sequence: CDR1 MNHEY, CDR2 SVGAGI. J was trimmed by 5 bases and V by 2 bases; bases with no gene match: 7. The CDR3 loop spans 15 amino acids. The chain's CDR3 is CASSYPGREGHEQYF. The CDR3 nucleotides are TGTGCCAGCAGTTACCCTGGGCGGGAGGGGCACGAGCAGTACTTC.

On this clone: Other DNA sequences in the same sample also yield this CDR3. V usage is TRBV5-1 and J usage is TRBJ1-2, with unresolved D. Between the trimmed V and J ends, which lost 4 bases and 9 bases, there was a span of 16 bases. Germline CDR1 SGHRS, CDR2 YFSETQ. This CDR3 contains 13 residues. The CDR3 DNA reads as TGCGCCAGCAGCCTGGCAGGTGTCGAGAGCTACACCTTC. Translating it yields CASSLAGVESYTF.

CDR3 in amino acids: CASSFPGDYQPQHF. The CDR3 bases are TGTGCCAGCAGTTTCCCAGGGGATTATCAGCCCCAGCATTTT. The chain couples TRBV6-6 to TRBJ1-5, with D possibly TRBD1 on 6 matching bases. The germline V and J ends were trimmed by 4 bases and 5 bases, with 12 bases remaining between them. The CDR3 runs to 14 residues. The V gene's germline CDR1 is MNHNY and CDR2 SVGAGI (reference sequence).

The chain combines TRBV5-4 with TRBJ1-2, with TRBD1 identical over 8 bases. The CDR3 covers 14 residues. V dropped 5 bases and J dropped 8; count of bases not matched to a gene: 11. In germline, CDR1 is SGHNT, CDR2 YYREEE (reference sequence). CDR3 region: CASSYLGQGGGYTF. CDR3 bases: TGTGCCAGCAGTTATTTAGGACAGGGCGGAGGCTACACCTTC.

V and J are TRBV7-9 and TRBJ1-1; D uncertain. Per the germline V gene, CDR1 is SEHNR and CDR2 is FQNEAQ (reference sequence). V was pared by 4 bases and J by 9 bases, with 6 bases between. The CDR3 length is 10 residues. This CDR3 reads CASSSLQAFF. The DNA for the CDR3 is TGTGCCAGCAGCTCCCTTCAAGCTTTCTTT.

The sample holds a few counts of this clone. This chain connects TRBV5-1 to TRBJ1-1; D unclear. Trimming removed 0 bases from V and 5 bases from J, with 11 bases in between. CDR1 is SGHRS and CDR2 is YFSETQ in the germline V gene. CDR3 length: 14 residues. CDR3 bases: TGCGCCAGCAGCTTGGAATTGGGAGGTACTGAAGCTTTCTTT. This codes for CASSLELGGTEAFF.

The chain uses TRBV25-1 and TRBJ1-3; tentatively, D is TRBD1 (5 bases). V was clipped by 7 bases and J by 0 bases, with 10 bases between them. The CDR3 loop spans 14 amino acids. Germline CDR1 is MGHDK and CDR2 is SYGVNS. The CDR3 loop reads CASTDRYSGNTIYF. As DNA, the CDR3 is TGTGCCAGCACAGACAGATACTCTGGAAACACCATATATTTT.

This chain links TRBV5-1 with TRBJ1-4; 8 bases are shared with TRBD1. V shed 2 bases and J 0 bases; nucleotides not matched to a gene: 3. The length of the CDR3 is 16 residues. CDR1 and CDR2 from the germline V gene are SGHRS and YFSETQ. The DNA for the CDR3 is TGCGCCAGCAGCTTAAGACAGGGGCCAACTAATGAAAAACTGTTTTTT. Protein: CASSLRQGPTNEKLFF.

In this sample, this clone turned up once. The V and J genes are TRBV7-9 and TRBJ1-2; D not certain. The CDR3 is 14 residues long. Germline-derived CDR1 and CDR2 are SEHNR and FQNEAQ (reference sequence). Trimming cost V 1 base and J 3 bases, with 9 bases left between them. Here the CDR3 reads CASSLEAQYYGYTF. The CDR3 DNA sequence: TGTGCCAGCAGCTTAGAGGCCCAGTACTATGGCTACACCTTC.